This TCR beta chain was found in a study of T-cell memory formation after mild COVID-19. Overall study: Clusters of TCRs were largely donor specific.

Findings and limits, study-wide: The SARS-CoV-2 specificity of second-wave clones reaching peak at day 37 remained unverified. In pre-infection memory, a portion of responding clones appeared, which suggested that cross-reactive memory joined. The study found contracting CD4+ clones mainly in CM and EM and contracting CD8+ clones in EMRA.

After removal of 0 bases from V and 4 bases from J, the junction contained 3 bases not matched to a gene. Germline V gives CDR1 MNHEY, CDR2 SVGEGT. This CDR3 region has 15 residues. A single record per CDR3 protein comes from TCRdb applying MiXCR to the 5' RACE reads. The top ten hold around 12% of the sample, which has approximately 500,000 distinct CDR3 sequences, approximately 25% seen once. This clonotype was observed a handful of times. Its antigen is not known. The genes are TRBV6-2 or TRBV6-3 and TRBJ2-1; 7 bases line up with TRBD2. This receptor was taken from an adult woman who had mild COVID-19 (a few samples of this study predate the infection). Cell type and time point are not known. Sequenced sample: PBMCs or a T cell subset sorted from them (not recorded which). The CDR3 region is CASSYSTSSYNEQFF. CDR3 nucleotides: TGTGCCAGCAGTTACTCGACTAGCAGTTACAATGAGCAGTTCTTC.